This is a list of T cell receptor beta chains from one sample in a study of graft-versus-host responses after intestinal transplantation. TCRdb's copy holds only in-frame clones and misses some; the assay was immunoSEQ multiplex PCR. Among tens of thousands of clones, 80% were seen once, and the ten largest hold less than 4%. The sample here was ileum tissue, taken 98 days after intestinal transplantation. All receptors come from a human patient who received an intestinal transplant, so some T cells may come from the graft donor. Each CDR3 is given with its conserved first and last residue. A D gene is named only where the DNA matches it firmly. The size field is filled for only some rows; it gives once, few, many or a size class.

clone_size: NA
j_call: TRBJ1-1
d_call: NA
v_call: TRBV9
cdr3_nt: TGTGCCAGCAGCGGCGCCCGGGCTGAAGCTTTCTTT
cdr3_aa: CASSGARAEAFF

clone_size: NA
j_call: TRBJ1-1
d_call: TRBD1
v_call: TRBV4-1
cdr3_nt: TGCGCCAGCAGCCAGGGACAGGGGAGCACTGAAGCTTTCTTT
cdr3_aa: CASSQGQGSTEAFF

clone_size: NA
j_call: TRBJ2-7
d_call: TRBD2
v_call: TRBV7-8
cdr3_nt: TGTGCCAGCAGCTTAGCGGGGGGGGTCGAGACATGTCACTTC
cdr3_aa: CASSLAGGVETCHF

clone_size: NA
j_call: TRBJ2-7
d_call: TRBD1
v_call: TRBV5-4
cdr3_nt: TGTGCCAGCAGCTTGGAGAACAGGGGGAACGAGCAGTACTTC
cdr3_aa: CASSLENRGNEQYF

clone_size: NA
j_call: TRBJ1-2
d_call: NA
v_call: TRBV11-3
cdr3_nt: TGTGCCAGCAGTGCGGTTAACTATGGCTACACCTTC
cdr3_aa: CASSAVNYGYTF

clone_size: NA
j_call: TRBJ1-2
d_call: TRBD1
v_call: TRBV10-3
cdr3_nt: TGTGCCATGGCAGGGACAGGCGCCTATGGCTACACCTTC
cdr3_aa: CAMAGTGAYGYTF

clone_size: NA
j_call: TRBJ2-1
d_call: TRBD1
v_call: TRBV2
cdr3_nt: TGTGCCAGCAGTGCGCCGGGACAGATAGACAATGAGCAGTTCTTC
cdr3_aa: CASSAPGQIDNEQFF

clone_size: once
j_call: TRBJ1-4
d_call: NA
v_call: TRBV4-2
cdr3_nt: TGTGCCAGCAGCCCCGCTCGGGAATCCGCTACTAATGAAAAACTGTTTTTT
cdr3_aa: CASSPARESATNEKLFF

clone_size: NA
j_call: TRBJ1-5
d_call: NA
v_call: TRBV27
cdr3_nt: TGTGCCAGCAGCTTAGGGGTTAGCAATCAGCCCCAGCATTTT
cdr3_aa: CASSLGVSNQPQHF

clone_size: once
j_call: TRBJ2-4
d_call: NA
v_call: TRBV12-5
cdr3_nt: TGTGCTAGTGGCATCAGGGATCTAGCCAAAAACATTCAGTACTTC
cdr3_aa: CASGIRDLAKNIQYF

clone_size: NA
j_call: TRBJ2-1
d_call: NA
v_call: TRBV7-8
cdr3_nt: TGTGCCAGCAGCTTATCGTCCGTTTACAATGAGCAGTTCTTC
cdr3_aa: CASSLSSVYNEQFF

clone_size: NA
j_call: TRBJ1-6
d_call: NA
v_call: TRBV18
cdr3_nt: TGTGCCAGCTCACCAACCGGGCTCGCACCATCACCCCTCCACTTT
cdr3_aa: CASSPTGLAPSPLHF

clone_size: NA
j_call: TRBJ2-1
d_call: NA
v_call: TRBV5-4
cdr3_nt: TGTGCCAGCAGCTTGGGGGCCTCCTACAATGAGCAGTTCTTC
cdr3_aa: CASSLGASYNEQFF

clone_size: NA
j_call: TRBJ1-1
d_call: TRBD1
v_call: TRBV18
cdr3_nt: TGTGCCAGCTCACCACAGGGGGCGGTTTCGAACACTGAAGCTTTCTTT
cdr3_aa: CASSPQGAVSNTEAFF

clone_size: NA
j_call: TRBJ1-6
d_call: NA
v_call: TRBV5-1
cdr3_nt: TGCGCCAGCAGCTTGGGCAGGGGCTCCCTTTATAATTCACCCCTCCACTTT
cdr3_aa: CASSLGRGSLYNSPLHF

clone_size: NA
j_call: TRBJ2-5
d_call: TRBD2
v_call: TRBV6-5
cdr3_nt: TGTGCCAGTAGAAGCGGGGGGACCCAGTACTTC
cdr3_aa: CASRSGGTQYF

clone_size: NA
j_call: TRBJ1-2
d_call: NA
v_call: TRBV27
cdr3_nt: TGTGCCAGCAGTCCGGGGGGAGGAGGTTATGGCTACACCTTC
cdr3_aa: CASSPGGGGYGYTF

clone_size: few
j_call: TRBJ1-4
d_call: NA
v_call: TRBV6-4
cdr3_nt: TGTGCCAGCAGTGGCCCTCCCAGGGAGAATGAAAAACTGTTTTTT
cdr3_aa: CASSGPPRENEKLFF

clone_size: NA
j_call: TRBJ1-3
d_call: TRBD1
v_call: TRBV7-8
cdr3_nt: TGTGCCAGCAGCTTACTGACAGGGTTAGGAAACACCATATATTTT
cdr3_aa: CASSLLTGLGNTIYF

clone_size: NA
j_call: TRBJ2-2
d_call: TRBD1
v_call: TRBV10-1
cdr3_nt: TGCGCCAGCATTTGGGACAGGGGCTTCCGGGAGCTGTTTTTT
cdr3_aa: CASIWDRGFRELFF

clone_size: NA
j_call: TRBJ2-3
d_call: TRBD2
v_call: TRBV4-1
cdr3_nt: TGCGCCAGCAGCCCTCTGACGAGCGGGGAGGGAGATACGCAGTATTTT
cdr3_aa: CASSPLTSGEGDTQYF

clone_size: once
j_call: TRBJ2-6
d_call: NA
v_call: TRBV5-4
cdr3_nt: TGTGCCAGCAACCCCGTCAGGGACCCAATCTCTGGGGCCAACGTCCTGACTTTC
cdr3_aa: CASNPVRDPISGANVLTF

clone_size: NA
j_call: TRBJ1-4
d_call: NA
v_call: TRBV5-1
cdr3_nt: TGCGCCAGCAGCTTCGGGAGCCTTCTTAATGAAAAACTGTTTTTT
cdr3_aa: CASSFGSLLNEKLFF

clone_size: NA
j_call: TRBJ2-6
d_call: NA
v_call: TRBV7-6
cdr3_nt: TGTGCCAGCAGCACAGTGTATATAGCCTCTGGGGCCAACGTCCTGACTTTC
cdr3_aa: CASSTVYIASGANVLTF

clone_size: NA
j_call: TRBJ1-1
d_call: NA
v_call: TRBV29-1
cdr3_nt: TGCAGCGTTGAAGTCTGGGGGGGGAACATGAACACTGAAGCTTTCTTT
cdr3_aa: CSVEVWGGNMNTEAFF

clone_size: NA
j_call: TRBJ1-1
d_call: NA
v_call: TRBV11-3
cdr3_nt: TGTGCCAGCAGCCCCCGACCCGTCCTAGCGAACACTGAAGCTTTCTTT
cdr3_aa: CASSPRPVLANTEAFF

clone_size: NA
j_call: TRBJ2-7
d_call: NA
v_call: TRBV5-6
cdr3_nt: TGTGCCAGCAGCCCTCGTAGTACAGGGTCCTACGAGCAGTACTTC
cdr3_aa: CASSPRSTGSYEQYF

clone_size: NA
j_call: TRBJ1-3
d_call: NA
v_call: TRBV7-2
cdr3_nt: TGTGCCAGCAGCTTAGAGGGACCTCACCACTCTGGAAACACCATATATTTT
cdr3_aa: CASSLEGPHHSGNTIYF

clone_size: NA
j_call: TRBJ2-7
d_call: NA
v_call: TRBV6-1
cdr3_nt: TGTGCCAGCAGTGATGCTGGTGACTGGAACGAGCAGTACTTC
cdr3_aa: CASSDAGDWNEQYF

clone_size: NA
j_call: TRBJ2-3
d_call: NA
v_call: TRBV5-4
cdr3_nt: TGTGCCAGCAGCGTGCAGGCTCTCCCCACGGCTACGCAGTATTTT
cdr3_aa: CASSVQALPTATQYF

clone_size: NA
j_call: TRBJ1-5
d_call: TRBD1
v_call: TRBV29-1
cdr3_nt: TGCAGCGTTGGGGGGACAGGGCCCAATCAGCCCCAGCATTTT
cdr3_aa: CSVGGTGPNQPQHF

clone_size: NA
j_call: TRBJ1-5
d_call: TRBD1
v_call: TRBV5-6
cdr3_nt: TGTGCCAGCAGCTCGATCGGACAGGGAAGGCAGCCCCAGCATTTT
cdr3_aa: CASSSIGQGRQPQHF

clone_size: NA
j_call: TRBJ2-7
d_call: TRBD2
v_call: TRBV7-2
cdr3_nt: TGTGCCAGCAGCTTAGTGGGCGGGGGGCCCGTCTACGAGCAGTACTTC
cdr3_aa: CASSLVGGGPVYEQYF

clone_size: NA
j_call: TRBJ1-5
d_call: NA
v_call: TRBV15
cdr3_nt: TGTGCCACCAGCAGAGTATGGGACCTCAGGGTAAATGGGACTAGTTGGGGCAATCAGCCCCAGCATTTT
cdr3_aa: CATSRVWDLRVNGTSWGNQPQHF

clone_size: NA
j_call: TRBJ2-5
d_call: NA
v_call: TRBV9
cdr3_nt: TGTGCCAGCACTAGGACAGACTTTCTCGGAGAGACCCAGTACTTC
cdr3_aa: CASTRTDFLGETQYF

clone_size: once
j_call: TRBJ1-2
d_call: NA
v_call: TRBV5-6
cdr3_nt: TGTGCCAGCAGCTTCCGCGCCTTGGTTACGGGACAAATAGGCTACACCTTC
cdr3_aa: CASSFRALVTGQIGYTF

clone_size: few
j_call: TRBJ1-1
d_call: NA
v_call: TRBV7-8
cdr3_nt: TGTGCCAGCAGCTTATTTGGACAGCTGAACACTGAAGCTTTCTTT
cdr3_aa: CASSLFGQLNTEAFF

clone_size: NA
j_call: TRBJ1-2
d_call: TRBD1
v_call: TRBV27
cdr3_nt: TGTGCCAGCAGTTCGAAACGACAGGGACGCGGCTACACCTTC
cdr3_aa: CASSSKRQGRGYTF

clone_size: NA
j_call: TRBJ2-3
d_call: NA
v_call: TRBV2
cdr3_nt: TGTGCCAGCAGTGTGGGAGGCACAGATACGCAGTATTTT
cdr3_aa: CASSVGGTDTQYF

clone_size: NA
j_call: TRBJ1-1
d_call: NA
v_call: TRBV13
cdr3_nt: TGTGCCAGCAGCTTGCGGGGGGGAAACACTGAAGCTTTCTTT
cdr3_aa: CASSLRGGNTEAFF

clone_size: NA
j_call: TRBJ2-5
d_call: NA
v_call: TRBV5-6
cdr3_nt: TGTGCCAGCAGCTTGGCGGGGACTTGGTACCAAGAGACCCAGTACTTC
cdr3_aa: CASSLAGTWYQETQYF

clone_size: NA
j_call: TRBJ1-2
d_call: NA
v_call: TRBV19
cdr3_nt: TGTGCCAGTAGTGCCACCCACACAACTCGTTCCGGCTACACCTTC
cdr3_aa: CASSATHTTRSGYTF

clone_size: NA
j_call: TRBJ2-5
d_call: NA
v_call: TRBV7-9
cdr3_nt: TGTGCCAGCAGCTTACTCGGGGGCCAGAAAGAGACCCAGTACTTC
cdr3_aa: CASSLLGGQKETQYF

clone_size: NA
j_call: TRBJ1-1
d_call: NA
v_call: TRBV5-1
cdr3_nt: TGCGCTAGCAACGGGGGGCTACAGACGAACACTGAAGCTTTCTTT
cdr3_aa: CASNGGLQTNTEAFF

clone_size: NA
j_call: TRBJ1-1
d_call: TRBD1
v_call: TRBV2
cdr3_nt: TGTGCCAGCAGTGAAGTCCCTGGGACAGGGGACACTGAAGCTTTCTTT
cdr3_aa: CASSEVPGTGDTEAFF

clone_size: NA
j_call: TRBJ2-7
d_call: NA
v_call: TRBV7-5
cdr3_nt: TGTGTCAGAAGCCCCAAATCTGGGGGCGCCTACGAGCAGTACTTC
cdr3_aa: CVRSPKSGGAYEQYF

clone_size: NA
j_call: TRBJ2-7
d_call: NA
v_call: TRBV7-2
cdr3_nt: TGTGCCAGCAGCTTAAGGGGGAGAAGATCCTACGAGCAGTACTTC
cdr3_aa: CASSLRGRRSYEQYF

clone_size: NA
j_call: TRBJ1-2
d_call: TRBD1
v_call: TRBV6-1
cdr3_nt: TGTGCCAGCACCTCCGGGACAGGGTTCCCCTATGGCTACACCTTC
cdr3_aa: CASTSGTGFPYGYTF

clone_size: NA
j_call: TRBJ1-2
d_call: NA
v_call: TRBV5-1
cdr3_nt: TGCGCCAGCAGCTGGGGGCCCCCGGGGGTCGTAGAATATGGCTACACCTTC
cdr3_aa: CASSWGPPGVVEYGYTF

clone_size: NA
j_call: TRBJ2-1
d_call: NA
v_call: TRBV5-6
cdr3_nt: TGTGCCAGCAGCACCCGGGGGGACAGCTCCTACAATGAGCAGTTCTTC
cdr3_aa: CASSTRGDSSYNEQFF

clone_size: NA
j_call: TRBJ2-7
d_call: TRBD2
v_call: TRBV6-6
cdr3_nt: TGTGCCAGCAGTCTCTTCGTTAGCGGGGGGGCTGACGAGCAGTACTTC
cdr3_aa: CASSLFVSGGADEQYF

clone_size: NA
j_call: TRBJ1-6
d_call: TRBD1
v_call: TRBV7-2
cdr3_nt: TGTGCCAGCAGCCCGACAGGGTATGCCGTTGGATCACCCCTCCACTTT
cdr3_aa: CASSPTGYAVGSPLHF